This is a list of T cell receptor beta chains from one sample in a study of cytomegalovirus exposure and HLA in healthy donors. Data came from immunoSEQ multiplex PCR; TCRdb stores just in-frame clones and leaves some out. Of roughly 200,000 clones in the sample, about 9.4% are singletons; the top ten hold about 1.2%. Sequencing was carried out using PBMCs. Source of these receptors: a woman under 40 in good health and CMV-seropositive. Each CDR3 is given with its conserved first and last residue. The D gene is left open where the match is weak. Only some rows state a clone size, as once, few, many or a class for expanded clones.

clone_size: few
j_call: TRBJ2-3
d_call: TRBD2
v_call: TRBV6-1
cdr3_length: 17
cdr3_nt: TGTGCCAGCAGTGAAGATGGAAGCGGGAGGGCCAAAGATACGCAGTATTTT
cdr3_aa: CASSEDGSGRAKDTQYF

clone_size: few
j_call: TRBJ2-3
d_call: NA
v_call: TRBV19
cdr3_length: 15
cdr3_nt: TGTGCCAGTAGCCTGGCCAATTCGAACACAGATACGCAGTATTTT
cdr3_aa: CASSLANSNTDTQYF

clone_size: NA
j_call: TRBJ2-2
d_call: NA
v_call: TRBV6-1
cdr3_length: 15
cdr3_nt: TGTGCCAGCAGTGAAAGGGCAGGGGTCACCGGGGAGCTGTTTTTT
cdr3_aa: CASSERAGVTGELFF

clone_size: few
j_call: TRBJ2-5
d_call: TRBD2
v_call: TRBV19
cdr3_length: 16
cdr3_nt: TGTGCCAGTAGTATTCGTTCTCTAGCGGGAGTTGAGACCCAGTACTTC
cdr3_aa: CASSIRSLAGVETQYF

clone_size: few
j_call: TRBJ1-1
d_call: NA
v_call: TRBV7-9
cdr3_length: 16
cdr3_nt: TGTGCCAGCAGCTTGGGTACAGGCCGGATGAACACTGAAGCTTTCTTT
cdr3_aa: CASSLGTGRMNTEAFF

clone_size: NA
j_call: TRBJ2-3
d_call: TRBD2
v_call: TRBV5-1
cdr3_length: 17
cdr3_nt: TGCGCCAGCAGCCTGTGGGCTAGCGGGAGGCTCACAGATACGCAGTATTTT
cdr3_aa: CASSLWASGRLTDTQYF

clone_size: NA
j_call: TRBJ1-2
d_call: NA
v_call: TRBV11-2
cdr3_length: 14
cdr3_nt: TGTGCCAGCAGCTTAGCTCGGGCTAACTATGGCTACACCTTC
cdr3_aa: CASSLARANYGYTF

clone_size: few
j_call: TRBJ2-3
d_call: TRBD2
v_call: TRBV30
cdr3_length: 16
cdr3_nt: TGTGCCTGGAGATACCCGGGACTAGCGGTCACAGATACGCAGTATTTT
cdr3_aa: CAWRYPGLAVTDTQYF

clone_size: few
j_call: TRBJ1-3
d_call: NA
v_call: TRBV4-1
cdr3_length: 19
cdr3_nt: TGCGCCAGCAGCCAAGAGTTGGGAACACTAGTCCTCTCCGGAAACACCATATATTTT
cdr3_aa: CASSQELGTLVLSGNTIYF

clone_size: few
j_call: TRBJ1-1
d_call: NA
v_call: TRBV6-5
cdr3_length: 15
cdr3_nt: TGTGCCTCCCAAGGGGCGAATACCGGGAACACTGAAGCTTTCTTT
cdr3_aa: CASQGANTGNTEAFF

clone_size: NA
j_call: TRBJ2-7
d_call: TRBD1
v_call: TRBV19
cdr3_length: 15
cdr3_nt: TGTGCCAGTAGTATAGGACAGGGGTCGTCCTACGAGCAGTACTTC
cdr3_aa: CASSIGQGSSYEQYF

clone_size: NA
j_call: TRBJ2-5
d_call: TRBD2
v_call: TRBV7-9
cdr3_length: 15
cdr3_nt: TGTGCCAGCAGCTATCCAGCGGGAGGAAGAGAGACCCAGTACTTC
cdr3_aa: CASSYPAGGRETQYF

clone_size: NA
j_call: TRBJ1-5
d_call: TRBD1
v_call: TRBV4-1
cdr3_length: 14
cdr3_nt: TGCGCCAGCAGCCTGGCCCAGGGGGCTCAGCCCCAGCATTTT
cdr3_aa: CASSLAQGAQPQHF

clone_size: NA
j_call: TRBJ1-1
d_call: NA
v_call: TRBV5-1
cdr3_length: 13
cdr3_nt: TGCGCCAGCAGCTTGTTAGAGAACACTGAAGCTTTCTTT
cdr3_aa: CASSLLENTEAFF

clone_size: few
j_call: TRBJ1-1
d_call: TRBD1
v_call: TRBV19
cdr3_length: 13
cdr3_nt: TGTGCCAGTAACTCACAGGGGGCTTCTGAAGCTTTCTTT
cdr3_aa: CASNSQGASEAFF

clone_size: NA
j_call: TRBJ1-2
d_call: TRBD1
v_call: TRBV19
cdr3_length: 13
cdr3_nt: TGTGCTAGTCGGGACAGGGACAACTATGGCTACACCTTC
cdr3_aa: CASRDRDNYGYTF

clone_size: few
j_call: TRBJ1-2
d_call: TRBD1
v_call: TRBV28
cdr3_length: 16
cdr3_nt: TGTGCCAGCAGCCCAGCTCGACAGGGGGCCCACTATGGCTACACCTTC
cdr3_aa: CASSPARQGAHYGYTF

clone_size: NA
j_call: TRBJ2-1
d_call: NA
v_call: TRBV5-1
cdr3_length: 16
cdr3_nt: TGCGCCAGCAGACGCGGCCCCGAGAGCTCCTACAATGAGCAGTTCTTC
cdr3_aa: CASRRGPESSYNEQFF

clone_size: few
j_call: TRBJ1-4
d_call: NA
v_call: TRBV18
cdr3_length: 12
cdr3_nt: TGTGCCAGCTCACCTGACTTTGAAAAACTGTTTTTT
cdr3_aa: CASSPDFEKLFF

clone_size: few
j_call: TRBJ1-1
d_call: NA
v_call: TRBV9
cdr3_length: 12
cdr3_nt: TGTGCCAGCAGCACTCGGGGAACTGAAGCTTTCTTT
cdr3_aa: CASSTRGTEAFF

clone_size: few
j_call: TRBJ2-7
d_call: TRBD2
v_call: TRBV29-1
cdr3_length: 15
cdr3_nt: TGCAGCGTCCCCGGGACTAGCGGGAAATACTACGAGCAGTACTTC
cdr3_aa: CSVPGTSGKYYEQYF

clone_size: few
j_call: TRBJ1-4
d_call: TRBD1
v_call: TRBV9
cdr3_length: 16
cdr3_nt: TGTGCCAGCAGCCGGACAGGGTTCAAAACTAATGAAAAACTGTTTTTT
cdr3_aa: CASSRTGFKTNEKLFF

clone_size: NA
j_call: TRBJ2-3
d_call: TRBD2
v_call: TRBV4-1
cdr3_length: 16
cdr3_nt: TGCGCCAGCAGCCCAGTAGCGGGAGGGTACACAGATACGCAGTATTTT
cdr3_aa: CASSPVAGGYTDTQYF

clone_size: few
j_call: TRBJ2-7
d_call: TRBD2
v_call: TRBV6-6
cdr3_length: 13
cdr3_nt: TGTGCCAGCAGCCTAGGGACTAGCGGCGAGCAGTACTTC
cdr3_aa: CASSLGTSGEQYF

clone_size: few
j_call: TRBJ2-3
d_call: NA
v_call: TRBV5-1
cdr3_length: 13
cdr3_nt: TGCGCCAGCAGCACGGGGGAAGGGGCTACGCAGTATTTT
cdr3_aa: CASSTGEGATQYF

clone_size: NA
j_call: TRBJ2-3
d_call: TRBD1
v_call: TRBV6-5
cdr3_length: 12
cdr3_nt: TGTGCCAGCAGTACAGGGGCAGATACGCAGTATTTT
cdr3_aa: CASSTGADTQYF

clone_size: NA
j_call: TRBJ1-1
d_call: NA
v_call: TRBV5-4
cdr3_length: 12
cdr3_nt: TGTGCCAGCACCTCTCCCAACACTGAAGCTTTCTTT
cdr3_aa: CASTSPNTEAFF

clone_size: NA
j_call: TRBJ2-2
d_call: TRBD1
v_call: TRBV5-1
cdr3_length: 18
cdr3_nt: TGCGCCAGCAGCATGGCCGGGACAGGTCTTCAGAACACCGGGGAGCTGTTTTTT
cdr3_aa: CASSMAGTGLQNTGELFF

clone_size: few
j_call: TRBJ1-1
d_call: TRBD1
v_call: TRBV7-9
cdr3_length: 13
cdr3_nt: TGTGCCAGCAGCTTCGACAGGGCTACTGAAGCTTTCTTT
cdr3_aa: CASSFDRATEAFF

clone_size: NA
j_call: TRBJ1-2
d_call: NA
v_call: TRBV6-5
cdr3_length: 14
cdr3_nt: TGTGCCAGCAGATACGACGGAGGAGGGAAGGGCTACACCTTC
cdr3_aa: CASRYDGGGKGYTF

clone_size: NA
j_call: TRBJ2-7
d_call: TRBD2
v_call: TRBV9
cdr3_length: 16
cdr3_nt: TGTGCCAGCAGCCCGCGACTAGCGGGAGGTTCCTACGAGCAGTACTTC
cdr3_aa: CASSPRLAGGSYEQYF

clone_size: NA
j_call: TRBJ2-7
d_call: TRBD2
v_call: TRBV11-2
cdr3_length: 16
cdr3_nt: TGTGCCAGCAGCTTGTATATAGCGGGGAAGTCCTACGAGCAGTACTTC
cdr3_aa: CASSLYIAGKSYEQYF

clone_size: few
j_call: TRBJ2-7
d_call: TRBD1
v_call: TRBV29-1
cdr3_length: 14
cdr3_nt: TGCAGCGCCCGACAGGGGCCGACCCTCTACGAGCAGTACTTC
cdr3_aa: CSARQGPTLYEQYF

clone_size: few
j_call: TRBJ1-3
d_call: TRBD1
v_call: TRBV19
cdr3_length: 13
cdr3_nt: TGTGCCACCCGACAGGGCTCTGGAAACACCATATATTTT
cdr3_aa: CATRQGSGNTIYF

clone_size: few
j_call: TRBJ1-1
d_call: TRBD1
v_call: TRBV2
cdr3_length: 14
cdr3_nt: TGTGCCAGCAGTCAGGGGGCTTTGAACACTGAAGCTTTCTTT
cdr3_aa: CASSQGALNTEAFF

clone_size: few
j_call: TRBJ2-3
d_call: NA
v_call: TRBV4-1
cdr3_length: 14
cdr3_nt: TGCGCCAGCAGCCAAGCCCCAGGGTCGGATACGCAGTATTTT
cdr3_aa: CASSQAPGSDTQYF

clone_size: few
j_call: TRBJ1-2
d_call: NA
v_call: TRBV7-3
cdr3_length: 13
cdr3_nt: TGTGCCAGCAGCTTACCAGGGAACTATGGCTACACCTTC
cdr3_aa: CASSLPGNYGYTF

clone_size: few
j_call: TRBJ1-1
d_call: NA
v_call: TRBV10-1
cdr3_length: 14
cdr3_nt: TGCGCCAGCAGTGAAAGCGATAGGAACACTGAAGCTTTCTTT
cdr3_aa: CASSESDRNTEAFF

clone_size: NA
j_call: TRBJ2-7
d_call: TRBD1
v_call: TRBV19
cdr3_length: 13
cdr3_nt: TGTGCCAGTAGTACAGGGACAGGGAACGAGCAGTACTTC
cdr3_aa: CASSTGTGNEQYF

clone_size: NA
j_call: TRBJ2-7
d_call: NA
v_call: TRBV20-1
cdr3_length: 11
cdr3_nt: TGCAGTGCTATTTCCGGCTACGAGCAGTACTTC
cdr3_aa: CSAISGYEQYF

clone_size: few
j_call: TRBJ2-7
d_call: TRBD2
v_call: TRBV5-1
cdr3_length: 16
cdr3_nt: TGCGCCAGCAGCTCCAGGACTAGCGGGAGTGGGTACGAGCAGTACTTC
cdr3_aa: CASSSRTSGSGYEQYF

clone_size: NA
j_call: TRBJ2-1
d_call: NA
v_call: TRBV4-1
cdr3_length: 12
cdr3_nt: TGCGCCAGCAGCCGCCTAGGGGACTTGCGGTTCTTC
cdr3_aa: CASSRLGDLRFF

clone_size: few
j_call: TRBJ2-5
d_call: NA
v_call: TRBV28
cdr3_length: 12
cdr3_nt: TGTGCCAGCCGATCCTCGGGGGAGACCCAGTACTTC
cdr3_aa: CASRSSGETQYF

clone_size: NA
j_call: TRBJ1-1
d_call: NA
v_call: TRBV5-1
cdr3_length: 14
cdr3_nt: TGCGCCAGCAGCTTACAGGGTGGGAGGGCTGAAGCTTTCTTT
cdr3_aa: CASSLQGGRAEAFF

clone_size: NA
j_call: TRBJ2-4
d_call: TRBD2
v_call: TRBV7-2
cdr3_length: 18
cdr3_nt: TGTGCCAGCAGCTCACGACTAGCGGGAGGGCCAGGCAAAAACATTCAGTACTTC
cdr3_aa: CASSSRLAGGPGKNIQYF